This TCR beta chain is drawn from a study of OX40 agonist ivuxolimab in advanced cancers. At the level of the study: Patients got intravenous ivuxolimab at 0.01 to 10 mg/kg every 2 weeks.

In the case of this clone: Its antigen is currently unknown.

Repertoires were generated with immunoSEQ multiplex PCR, while TCRdb's copy carries only in-frame clones and drops some. The sample has 100,000 or so clones; 92% are singletons. Study findings and constraints: Both blood CD4+ and CD8+ T cells showed clonal growth by week 6 at 0.1 to 3.0 mg/kg.

The V end was cut by 0 bases, the J end by 1 base, with 12 bases between. Germline CDR1 reads LGHNT; CDR2 reads FRNRAP. This CDR3 has 16 residues. The chain uses TRBV12-5 and TRBJ1-1; D not resolved. The clonotype was recovered from an adult with an advanced solid tumor such as melanoma, head and neck, liver or kidney cancer. Source: CD4+ or CD8+ T cells sorted from blood, taken in a trial of the OX40 agonist ivuxolimab. As DNA, the CDR3 is TGTGCTAGTGGTTTGGTATTGGGGTCCCCGAACACTGAAGCTTTCTTT. Its protein product is CASGLVLGSPNTEAFF. Together with reference TRBV12-5 and TRBJ1-1, the CDR3 gives the full variable domain: DARVTQTPRHKVTEMGQEVTMRCQPILGHNTVFWYRQTMMQGLELLAYFRNRAPLDDSGMPKDRFSAEMPDATLATLKIQPSEPRDSAVYFCASGLVLGSPNTEAFFGQGTRLTVV.